This T cell receptor (beta chain) was identified in a study of naive and memory T cell subsets. This clonotype came up a few times. Its antigen is undetermined. TCR cDNA received a 3' ligated oligonucleotide that carried a UMI. Reverse transcription used DNase-treated unsorted total RNA, aiming for roughly 1 to 1000 ng. Study conclusions and caveats: TCR transcript changes with activation or differentiation may affect this RNA method.

V was trimmed by 5 bases and J by 3 bases, leaving 19 bases between them. The germline gives CDR1 LNHNV, CDR2 YYDKDF (reference sequence). The CDR3 length is 17 residues. Four PCR rounds used nested alpha and beta constant region primers plus the SP2 primer. Blood and skin TCR RNA was reverse transcribed with alpha and beta constant primers. TCRdb independently ran MiXCR on the 5' RACE reads; one entry per CDR3 protein. The sample has 30,000 or so distinct CDR3 sequences; over 15% are singletons. The TCR originated in a female donor in good health. The gene calls are TRBV15 and TRBJ2-2, with D perhaps matching TRBD2 (5 bases). The CDR3 sequence is CATSEVSGDQDTGELFF. In nucleotides, the CDR3 is TGTGCCACCAGCGAAGTATCCGGGGATCAAGACACCGGGGAGCTGTTTTTT. Together with reference TRBV15 and TRBJ2-2, the CDR3 gives the full variable domain: DAMVIQNPRYQVTQFGKPVTLSCSQTLNHNVMYWYQQKSSQAPKLLFHYYDKDFNNEADTPDNFQSRRPNTSFCFLDIRSPGLGDTAMYLCATSEVSGDQDTGELFFGEGSRLTVL.